Listed here are 4 T cell receptor beta chains from one sample, sequenced in a study of blood T cells in healthy people across ages. Combining a sample-barcoded 5' primer with a J-beta primer mix, a second PCR ran for roughly 6 to 12 cycles. A single record per CDR3 protein comes from TCRdb applying MiXCR to the 5' RACE reads. The sample contains 1,500,000 or so distinct CDR3 sequences, 45% to 70% of which appear only once. Sample: blood. These receptors all come from a man aged 18 to 30 in good health.

J is TRBJ2-1 and V is TRBV7-9; 7 nucleotides align to TRBD1. From germline, CDR1 is SEHNR and CDR2 FQNEAQ (reference sequence). The V segment lost 5 bases and the J segment 8 bases; nucleotides outside the gene matches: 12. The length of the CDR3 is 15 residues. The DNA for the CDR3 is TGTGCCAGCAGCCGACCAGGACAGGCCTCCCATGAGCAGTTCTTC. Amino acids: CASSRPGQASHEQFF.

In this sample, this clonotype turned up a few times. The chain's CDR3 is CASSQVSGAQNIQYF. CDR3 coding DNA: TGTGCCAGCAGCCAAGTATCAGGGGCTCAAAACATTCAGTACTTC. V gene TRBV4-2 combines with J gene TRBJ2-4; D possibly corresponds to TRBD1 (6 bases). CDR3 size: 15 residues. The ends were cut back, 1 base at V and 5 bases at J, with 12 bases in the middle. Germline CDR1 is LGHNA and CDR2 is YNFKEQ.

The sample holds many counts of this clonotype. One junction end does not reproduce the germline sequence, and a read error may be involved. The V call is TRBV5-1, the J call TRBJ2-5; D possibly corresponds to TRBD1 (6 bases). The germline CDR1 and CDR2 sequences are SGHRS and YFSETQ. This CDR3 has 14 amino acids. CDR3 loop: CASSLSTGQETQYF. Here the CDR3 DNA reads TGTGCCAGCAGTTTATCCACAGGGCAAGAGACCCAGTACTTC. Full variable domain (outside the CDR3, taken from reference TRBV5-1 and TRBJ2-5): KAGVTQTPRYLIKTRGQQVTLSCSPISGHRSVSWYQQTPGQGLQFLFEYFSETQRNKGNFPGRFSGRQFSNSRSEMNVSTLELGDSALYLCASSLSTGQETQYFGPGTRLLVL.

This rearrangement joins TRBV10-3 to TRBJ2-2; D is unresolved. The germline V gene encodes CDR1 ENHRY and CDR2 SYGVKD. The CDR3 is made up of 13 amino acids. Trimming took off 8 bases at V and 2 bases at J, with 9 bases between the two ends. DNA of the CDR3: TGTGCCATCTCCCCGTTTAACACCGGGGAGCTGTTTTTT. Amino acid sequence: CAISPFNTGELFF.